What follows are 15 T cell receptor beta chains derived from one specimen sequenced in a study of T-cell reconstitution after alpha-beta-depleted transplantation in children. For TCRbeta, the library was prepared with unique molecular identifiers. TCRdb re-analysed the PCR reads in MiXCR, keeping a single row per CDR3 protein. The sample includes around 450,000 distinct CDR3 sequences, about 10% of them seen just once. The specimen was PBMCs, collected before TCRalphabeta/CD19-depleted stem cell transplant. Receptors originate from a child aged 2 to 15 with inherited bone marrow failure, due to receive a stem cell transplant.

The table lists this clonotype with many counts. The V and J genes are TRBV10-3 and TRBJ2-1; 8 bases match TRBD2. The V gene end was trimmed by 2 bases and the J gene end by 8 bases; junction bases not matched to a gene: 8. CDR1 ENHRY and CDR2 SYGVKD come from the germline V gene. This CDR3 is 15 amino acids long. Here the CDR3 reads CAISEPRTSSDEQFF. The CDR3 coding sequence is TGTGCCATCAGTGAGCCCCGGACTAGCAGCGATGAGCAGTTCTTC.

This chain joins TRBV20-1 and TRBJ2-4; D possibly uses TRBD1 or TRBD2 (5 bases each). This CDR3 contains 13 residues. With 0 bases removed from V and 13 bases from J, the gap between germline ends came to 16 bases. Germline values: CDR1 DFQATT, CDR2 SNEGSKA (reference sequence). CDR3 protein: CSARDSRGGAQYF. DNA for the CDR3: TGCAGTGCTAGAGATTCTCGGGGTGGGGCCCAGTACTTC.

This clonotype was seen at least ten times. The chain is built from TRBV27 and TRBJ2-6; a weak D match, TRBD2 (6 bases). The V gene lost 2 bases and the J gene lost 3 bases, with 14 bases spanning the gap. CDR1 is MNHEY, CDR2 SMNVEV, per germline (reference sequence). This CDR3 has 17 amino acids. CDR3: CASSLREARGGANVLTF. The CDR3 nucleotides are TGTGCCAGCAGTTTAAGGGAGGCCCGGGGTGGGGCCAACGTCCTGACTTTC.

This clonotype was counted many times. This chain's CDR3 is CASSQALPQETTTDTQYF. The CDR3 nucleotides read TGCGCCAGCAGCCAAGCTTTACCGCAGGAGACTACCACAGATACGCAGTATTTT. This chain connects TRBV4-3 to TRBJ2-3; D is possibly TRBD2 (5 bases). Germline V gene sequence: CDR1 LGHNA, CDR2 YSLEER. This CDR3 contains 18 residues. Trimming cost V 1 base and J 2 bases, with 19 bases left between them.

In this sample, this clonotype turned up many times. V is TRBV10-3 and J is TRBJ2-7; 7 bases map to TRBD2. In germline, CDR1 is ENHRY, CDR2 SYGVKD. The J segment lost 2 bases and the V segment lost 4 bases, leaving 11 bases of the junction unmatched. The CDR3 is 16 amino acids. CDR3 loop: CAISGGDGLVAYEQYF. For the CDR3, the DNA is TGTGCCATCAGTGGGGGCGACGGACTAGTCGCCTACGAGCAGTACTTC.

The gene calls are TRBV10-2 and TRBJ2-1, with D possibly TRBD2 on 5 matching bases. This CDR3 comprises 12 residues. V dropped 3 bases and J dropped 6 bases, with 6 bases sitting between them. In germline, CDR1 is WSHSY, CDR2 SAAADI. The CDR3 reads CASSELGNEQFF. DNA of the CDR3: TGCGCCAGCAGTGAACTAGGCAATGAGCAGTTCTTC.

This clonotype was observed a handful of times. The rearrangement uses TRBV19 and TRBJ1-5, with 7 positions matching TRBD1. Per germline, CDR1 LNHDA and CDR2 SQIVND (reference sequence). With V trimmed by 3 bases and J by 4 bases, 15 bases remained unmatched. This CDR3 contains 18 residues. The CDR3 nucleotides read TGTGCCAGTAGTATCCGACAGGGCTATCATACATCAAATCAGCCCCAGCATTTT. Residues: CASSIRQGYHTSNQPQHF. Looking up the rest from reference TRBV19 and TRBJ1-5 gives the full variable domain: DGGITQSPKYLFRKEGQNVTLSCEQNLNHDAMYWYRQDPGQGLRLIYYSQIVNDFQKGDIAEGYSVSREKKESFPLTVTSAQKNPTAFYLCASSIRQGYHTSNQPQHFGDGTRLSIL.

Many counts were recorded for this clonotype. V gene TRBV27 combines with J gene TRBJ1-2, with 7 positions matching TRBD1. This CDR3 has 13 residues. CDR1 and CDR2 from the germline V gene are MNHEY and SMNVEV (reference sequence). The V segment lost 5 bases and the J segment 3 bases; nucleotides outside the gene matches: 3. CDR3 nucleotides: TGTGCCAGCAGTGGACAGGAGCACTATGGCTACACCTTC. Translating gives CASSGQEHYGYTF.

This clonotype was observed many times. This rearrangement joins TRBV28 to TRBJ2-7; a possible D gene is TRBD1 (5 bases). V was pared by 3 bases and J by 4 bases, with 16 bases between. The CDR3 has 15 amino acids. The V gene's germline CDR1 is MDHEN and CDR2 SYDVKM. CDR3 loop: CASSFSPGRAYEQYF. DNA for the CDR3: TGTGCCAGCAGTTTTTCTCCCGGCAGGGCGTACGAGCAGTACTTC.

This clonotype was counted at least ten times. V and J are TRBV7-9 and TRBJ1-2, with 7 bases lining up with TRBD1. After removal of 4 bases from V and 8 bases from J, the junction contained 10 bases not matched to a gene. Germline-derived CDR1 and CDR2 are SEHNR and FQNEAQ (reference sequence). The CDR3 is made up of 14 amino acids. In nucleotides, the CDR3 is TGTGCCAGCAGCTCGGCCGGGACAGTCGGCGGCTACACCTTC. Amino acids: CASSSAGTVGGYTF.

This chain links TRBV7-2 with TRBJ1-5; the D is unclear. Trimming cost V 0 bases and J 0 bases, with 15 bases left between them. The CDR3 totals 18 residues. Germline loops: CDR1 SGHTA, CDR2 FQGNSA. CDR3 amino acids: CASSLAVAVWDSNQPQHF. CDR3 nucleotide sequence: TGTGCCAGCAGCTTAGCCGTGGCGGTATGGGATAGCAATCAGCCCCAGCATTTT.

This clonotype was observed many times. The chain joins TRBV4-1 to TRBJ2-2, with 14 bases that match TRBD2. This CDR3 spans 21 amino acids. V was clipped by 0 bases and J by 6 bases; unmatched bases: 15. Germline CDR1 is MGHRA and CDR2 is YSYEKL. This CDR3 reads CASSQEGGVLGTSGSSGELFF. CDR3 sequence (DNA): TGCGCCAGCAGCCAAGAGGGGGGCGTATTGGGGACTAGCGGGAGTTCCGGGGAGCTGTTTTTT.

This clonotype has a handful of counts. J is TRBJ2-7 and V is TRBV4-3, with 9 bases aligning to TRBD2. The V and J ends lost 1 base and 2 bases, in that order; junction bases with no gene match: 3. This CDR3 region has 15 residues. Looked up from germline, CDR1 is LGHNA and CDR2 is YSLEER. Written as DNA, the CDR3 is TGCGCCAGCAGCCAAGTACCTAGCGGGACCTACGAGCAGTACTTC. It specifies CASSQVPSGTYEQYF.

In this sample, this clonotype turned up a few times. The chain couples TRBV18 to TRBJ2-7; 7 bases agree with TRBD2. The germline gives CDR1 KGHSH, CDR2 LQKENI. Unmatched junction bases numbered 5, after V lost 0 bases and J lost 0 bases. The CDR3 extends over 16 amino acids. The CDR3 here is CASSPPRAGDSYEQYF. DNA for the CDR3: TGTGCCAGCTCACCACCTAGGGCGGGAGACTCCTACGAGCAGTACTTC. Looking up the rest from reference TRBV18 and TRBJ2-7 gives the full variable domain: NAGVMQNPRHLVRRRGQEARLRCSPMKGHSHVYWYRQLPEEGLKFMVYLQKENIIDESGMPKERFSAEFPKEGPSILRIQQVVRGDSAAYFCASSPPRAGDSYEQYFGPGTRLTVT.

This clonotype has a count of ten or more. The CDR3 here is CAISDGGHQPQHF. For the CDR3, the DNA is TGTGCCATCAGTGACGGGGGCCATCAGCCCCAGCATTTT. The chain is built from TRBV10-3 and TRBJ1-5, with a tentative D call TRBD1 (6 bases). V was trimmed by 3 bases and J by 5 bases, leaving 8 bases between them. CDR1 ENHRY and CDR2 SYGVKD come from the germline V gene. The CDR3 is 13 residues long.